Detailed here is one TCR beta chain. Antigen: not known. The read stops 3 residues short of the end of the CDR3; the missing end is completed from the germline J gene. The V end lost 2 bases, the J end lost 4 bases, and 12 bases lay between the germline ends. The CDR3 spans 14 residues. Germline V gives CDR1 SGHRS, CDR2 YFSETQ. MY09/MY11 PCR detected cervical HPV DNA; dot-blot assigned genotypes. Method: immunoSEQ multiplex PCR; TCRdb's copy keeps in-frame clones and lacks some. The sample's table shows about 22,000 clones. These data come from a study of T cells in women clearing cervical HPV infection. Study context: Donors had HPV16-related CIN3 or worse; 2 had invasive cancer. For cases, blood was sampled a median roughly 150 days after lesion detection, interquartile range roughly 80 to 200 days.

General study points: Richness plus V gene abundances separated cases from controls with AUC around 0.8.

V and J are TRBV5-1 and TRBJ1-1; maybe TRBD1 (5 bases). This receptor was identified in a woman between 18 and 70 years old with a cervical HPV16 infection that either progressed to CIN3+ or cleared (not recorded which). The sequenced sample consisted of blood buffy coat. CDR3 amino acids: CASSFSGGPTEAFF. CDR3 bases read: TGCGCCAGCAGCTTTTCCGGGGGACCCACTGAA.